The 9 T cell receptor beta chains reported below all come from one sample, sequenced in a study of neoadjuvant nivolumab and ipilimumab in lung cancer. The repertoire was sequenced with immunoSEQ multiplex PCR; TCRdb's copy has only in-frame clones and lacks some. The table includes approximately 30,000 clones, roughly nine tenths detected once. Sequences were derived from peripheral blood, sampled after neoadjuvant nivolumab, alone or with ipilimumab, at or shortly before surgery. Receptor source: an adult with non-small cell lung cancer.

This clone is a singleton in its sample. The V gene is TRBV7-9, the J gene TRBJ1-5, with D uncertain. Trimming took 1 base from V and 7 from J, leaving 5 bases between them. The CDR3 totals 12 residues. Germline V gives CDR1 SEHNR, CDR2 FQNEAQ (reference sequence). The CDR3 is CASSLEYQPQHF. In DNA form, the CDR3 reads TGTGCCAGCAGCTTAGAATACCAGCCCCAGCATTTT.

V is TRBV7-9 and J is TRBJ1-6; no clear D. V lost 1 base to trimming and J lost 5 bases, with 6 bases between them. This CDR3 region has 14 residues. Germline V lookup: CDR1 SEHNR, CDR2 FQNEAQ (reference sequence). CDR3 amino acids: CASSLGQNNSPLHF. The CDR3 region has the DNA TGTGCCAGCAGCTTAGGACAAAATAATTCACCCCTCCACTTT.

J is TRBJ1-1 and V is TRBV2, with TRBD1 as a possible D gene (5 bases). This CDR3 contains 14 residues. V was trimmed by 6 bases and J by 0 bases, leaving 11 bases between them. The germline CDR1 and CDR2 sequences are SNHLY and FYNNEI. The CDR3: CASSPRVVNTEAFF. The CDR3, as DNA: TGTGCCAGCAGCCCCAGGGTAGTGAACACTGAAGCTTTCTTT.

Regarding this clone: Relative to the germline gene, one junction end is altered; a read error may explain this. The chain joins TRBV29-1 to TRBJ1-6; D is perhaps TRBD1 (5 bases). CDR3 length: 14 amino acids. The germline CDR1 and CDR2 sequences are SQVTM and ANQGSEA. This chain's CDR3 is CSVKDSGGNSPLHF. DNA for the CDR3: TGCAGCGTTAAAGACAGCGGCGGAAATTCACCCCTCCACTTT.

The chain uses TRBV5-1 and TRBJ2-5; 7 bases map to TRBD1. Germline CDR1 SGHRS, CDR2 YFSETQ. Germline trimming cut 2 bases from V and 5 bases from J; bases unmatched to any gene: 12. The CDR3 runs 16 residues. The CDR3 reads CASSFGQAASGETQYF. CDR3 nucleotide sequence: TGCGCCAGCAGCTTCGGACAGGCCGCCTCCGGGGAGACCCAGTACTTC.

J is TRBJ2-3 and V is TRBV5-4, with a weak D call TRBD2 (5 bases). Germline CDR1 and CDR2: SGHNT and YYREEE (reference sequence). Trimming removed 0 bases from V and 8 bases from J, with 13 bases in between. The CDR3 is 14 residues long. The CDR3 nucleotides read TGTGCCAGCAGCTTGGTTCTTGGCGGAGGTACGCAGTATTTT. It codes for CASSLVLGGGTQYF.

J is TRBJ2-1 and V is TRBV5-4; 12 positions agree with TRBD2. Germline CDR1 and CDR2: SGHNT and YYREEE (reference sequence). The CDR3 spans 15 residues. Trimming cost V 0 bases and J 15 bases; bases outside gene matches: 10. The CDR3 sequence: CASSLGGASGGAVFF. Written as DNA, the CDR3 is TGTGCCAGCAGCTTGGGAGGGGCTAGCGGGGGGGCGGTGTTCTTC. The full variable domain, with the rest looked up from reference TRBV5-4 and TRBJ2-1, is ETGVTQSPTHLIKTRGQQVTLRCSSQSGHNTVSWYQQALGQGPQFIFQYYREEENGRGNFPPRFSGLQFPNYSSELNVNALELDDSALYLCASSLGGASGGAVFFGPGTRLTVL.

V and J are TRBV13 and TRBJ2-1, with TRBD2 matching 14 bases. V was pared by 5 bases and J by 7 bases, with 10 bases of the junction left unmatched. This CDR3 is built from 17 residues. Germline CDR1 is PRHDT and CDR2 is FYEKMQ (reference sequence). CDR3: CASSPGLAGAPPNEQFF. DNA of the CDR3: TGTGCCAGCAGCCCGGGACTAGCGGGGGCCCCACCAAATGAGCAGTTCTTC.

CDR3 sequence (DNA): TGTGCCAGCAGCCCTGGGTCCGGAGGGAGCACAGATACGCAGTATTTT. Translated, it gives CASSPGSGGSTDTQYF. The rearrangement joins TRBV9 to TRBJ2-3, with a possible D match to TRBD2 (6 bases). Trimming stripped 4 bases from V and 0 bases from J, with 15 bases between. The CDR3 extends over 16 amino acids. Per germline, CDR1 SGDLS and CDR2 YYNGEE.